Each of the 23 T cell receptor beta chains below was sequenced from the same sample in a study of blood T cell repertoires in COVID-19. TCRdb keeps only in-frame clones here, not all; method: immunoSEQ multiplex PCR. The sample holds about 98,000 clones, about 85% seen once. Sequencing was done on a sample of peripheral blood. These receptors came from a woman older than 75 with acute or convalescent COVID-19.

The gene calls are TRBV6-5 and TRBJ2-6; D unresolved. Germline CDR1 reads MNHEY; CDR2 reads SVGAGI. The CDR3 is 15 amino acids. The V end lost 5 bases, the J end lost 1 base, and 9 bases lay between the germline ends. The DNA of the CDR3 is TGTGCCAGCAGTAAGACTGAGTCTGGGGCCAACGTCCTGACTTTC. It is translated as CASSKTESGANVLTF.

V usage is TRBV6-6 and J usage is TRBJ2-1; 12 nucleotides align to TRBD2. Germline V gene sequence: CDR1 MNHNY, CDR2 SVGAGI (reference sequence). This CDR3 contains 15 residues. With 6 bases clipped from V and 10 bases from J, the junction kept 10 bases outside the gene matches. The CDR3 protein is CASSLGLAGLREQFF. Written as DNA, the CDR3 is TGTGCCAGCAGCCTGGGACTAGCGGGTCTGAGAGAGCAGTTCTTC.

A few counts support this clone. The V call is TRBV11-3, the J call TRBJ2-1; 9 nucleotides agree with TRBD1. This CDR3 spans 15 amino acids. Germline CDR1 and CDR2: SGHNT and YENEEA. The trim removed 3 bases at V and 8 bases at J, leaving 8 bases unmatched. CDR3 loop: CASSFEDRGGDEQFF. The DNA for the CDR3 is TGTGCCAGCAGCTTTGAGGACAGGGGAGGGGATGAGCAGTTCTTC.

The V and J genes are TRBV5-1 and TRBJ1-4, with D hard to call. The length of the CDR3 is 13 residues. Germline V CDR1 and CDR2: SGHRS, YFSETQ. Trimming removed 4 bases at V and 5 bases at J, with 9 bases between. DNA for the CDR3: TGCGCCAGCAGCCCACAGCAAAATGAAAAACTGTTTTTT. This gives the protein CASSPQQNEKLFF.

This clone was detected a few times. The chain carries TRBV7-2 and TRBJ1-3; 7 bases match TRBD1. The germline CDR1 and CDR2 sequences are SGHTA and FQGNSA. Trimming cost V 3 bases and J 4 bases; bases outside gene matches: 3. There are 14 residues in the CDR3. In nucleotides, the CDR3 is TGTGCCAGCAGCTTGCCGGGACAGGGAAACACCATATATTTT. Translating it yields CASSLPGQGNTIYF.

This clone has just one count. V usage is TRBV21-1 and J usage is TRBJ1-2; the table names TRBD1, a call not compared with the DNA. TRBV21-1 is an annotated pseudogene. The CDR3 spans 18 residues. CDR3 bases: TGTGCCAGCAGCAGAAAGATGCATCCCGGGACAGGGGGCTATGGCTACACCTTC. This sequence encodes CASSRKMHPGTGGYGYTF.

The chain couples TRBV4-2 to TRBJ1-4, with TRBD1 as a possible D gene (5 bases). Trimming cost V 0 bases and J 3 bases, with 8 bases left between them. CDR1 and CDR2 (germline): LGHNA, YNFKEQ. The CDR3 sequence is 15 residues long. This CDR3 reads CASSQDSGSNEKLFF. The CDR3 DNA follows: TGTGCCAGCAGCCAAGATTCAGGGTCTAATGAAAAACTGTTTTTT.

This clone was detected only once. This chain uses TRBV24-1 with TRBJ2-1; a weak D match, TRBD2 (6 bases). The germline gives CDR1 KGHDR, CDR2 SFDVKD. Trimming removed 3 bases from V and 6 bases from J, with 14 bases in between. CDR3 length: 15 residues. This CDR3 is CATSDPGTLGNEQFF. The DNA for the CDR3 is TGTGCCACCAGTGATCCGGGGACTTTAGGCAATGAGCAGTTCTTC.

The genes are TRBV7-9 and TRBJ2-3, with TRBD2 identical over 13 bases. CDR3 length equals 14 residues. Germline V gives CDR1 SEHNR, CDR2 FQNEAQ (reference sequence). V gave up 5 bases and J gave up 12 bases; unmatched junction bases: 8. CDR3 protein: CASSTGTSGEVQYF. In nucleotides, the CDR3 is TGTGCCAGCAGCACCGGGACTAGCGGGGAAGTTCAGTATTTT. Full variable domain (missing parts from reference TRBV7-9 and TRBJ2-3): DTGVSQNPRHKITKRGQNVTFRCDPISEHNRLYWYRQTLGQGPEFLTYFQNEAQLEKSRLLSDRFSAERPKGSFSTLEIQRTEQGDSAMYLCASSTGTSGEVQYFGPGTRLTVL.

In its sample, this clone was seen once. This chain links TRBV6-2 or TRBV6-3 with TRBJ2-1; the match to TRBD2 covers 9 bases. The CDR3 spans 16 residues. The V segment lost 1 base and the J segment 5 bases; nucleotides outside the gene matches: 6. Per germline, CDR1 MNHEY and CDR2 SVGEGT. CDR3 residues: CASSYYRGGGHNEQFF. In DNA, the CDR3 is TGTGCCAGCAGTTACTATCGCGGGGGGGGCCACAATGAGCAGTTCTTC.

For this clone: This sample also contains other DNA sequences that code for the same CDR3. The gene calls are TRBV5-4 and TRBJ2-3; 7 bases are shared with TRBD1. CDR1 and CDR2 (germline): SGHNT, YYREEE (reference sequence). V dropped 4 bases and J dropped 3; count of bases not matched to a gene: 2. There are 13 residues in the CDR3. CDR3 in DNA: TGTGCCAGCAGCCTACAGGGGACAGATACGCAGTATTTT. Protein sequence: CASSLQGTDTQYF.

The rearrangement joins TRBV7-2 to TRBJ2-7, with 8 bases that match TRBD2. The V and J ends lost 4 bases and 0 bases, in that order; junction bases with no gene match: 5. Germline values: CDR1 SGHTA, CDR2 FQGNSA. This CDR3 is 15 amino acids long. CDR3 amino acids: CASSYPSGPSYEQYF. CDR3 DNA sequence: TGTGCCAGCAGCTACCCTAGCGGGCCCTCCTACGAGCAGTACTTC.

The chain recombines TRBV29-1 with TRBJ2-7; 9 nucleotides line up with TRBD1. There are 13 residues in the CDR3. J gave up 3 bases and V 6 bases, and 6 bases lay outside the gene matches. Per germline, CDR1 SQVTM and CDR2 ANQGSEA. CDR3 nucleotides: TGCAGCGTCCAGAGGACAGGGGACTACGAGCAGTACTTC. It specifies CSVQRTGDYEQYF.

This chain uses TRBV3-1 (or the pseudogene TRBV3-2) with TRBJ2-1; 8 nucleotides match TRBD2. CDR3 length: 14 residues. V shed 4 bases, J shed 2 bases, and the junction held 1 base outside the gene matches. Looked up from germline, CDR1 is LGHDT and CDR2 is YNNKEL (reference sequence). Written as DNA, the CDR3 is TGTGCCAGCAGCCGCGGGGGGCCCTACAATGAGCAGTTCTTC. It specifies CASSRGGPYNEQFF.

Written as DNA, the CDR3 is TGTGCCAGCAGCCACCGACAGGCTAACTATGGCTACACCTTC. Translated: CASSHRQANYGYTF. The chain is built from TRBV3-1 (or the pseudogene TRBV3-2) and TRBJ1-2; D perhaps matches TRBD1 (6 bases). Germline loops: CDR1 LGHDT, CDR2 YNNKEL (reference sequence). V lost 3 bases to trimming and J lost 0 bases, with 8 bases between them. This CDR3 has 14 residues.

This chain links TRBV28 with TRBJ2-3; TRBD1 matches 7 bases. CDR1 and CDR2 from the germline V gene are MDHEN and SYDVKM. V lost 8 bases, J lost 5 bases, and 10 bases stayed unmatched. This CDR3 has 14 amino acids. In nucleotides, the CDR3 is TGTGCCAGCCTCTTGACAGGGAGAGGAGATACGCAGTATTTT. Encoded protein: CASLLTGRGDTQYF.

V usage is TRBV2 and J usage is TRBJ1-1; tentatively, D is TRBD1 (5 bases). The CDR3 loop spans 13 amino acids. CDR1 and CDR2 (germline): SNHLY, FYNNEI. Trimming pared 8 bases from V and 1 base from J, leaving 11 bases between. CDR3 residues: CASGLQENTEAFF. In DNA form, the CDR3 reads TGTGCCAGCGGACTACAGGAGAACACTGAAGCTTTCTTT.

The rearrangement links TRBV28 to TRBJ2-1, with 11 bases matching TRBD2. CDR1 is MDHEN, CDR2 SYDVKM, per germline. The CDR3 has 15 amino acids. The ends lost 3 bases at V and 10 bases at J; junction bases unmatched: 8. The CDR3 loop is CASSFGSGGAREQFF. CDR3 sequence (DNA): TGTGCCAGCAGTTTTGGTAGCGGGGGGGCGAGGGAGCAGTTCTTC.

This chain links TRBV9 with TRBJ1-1, with 7 bases identical to TRBD1. The germline V gene encodes CDR1 SGDLS and CDR2 YYNGEE. V was clipped by 0 bases and J by 1 base; unmatched bases: 12. The CDR3 has 18 residues. For the CDR3, the DNA is TGTGCCAGCAGCGTAGCTCTTTCCGGCAGGGGGACGAACACTGAAGCTTTCTTT. Its protein product is CASSVALSGRGTNTEAFF.

The chain combines TRBV19 with TRBJ2-7; unclear D gene. The CDR3 spans 12 residues. The germline CDR1 and CDR2 sequences are LNHDA and SQIVND (reference sequence). V lost 4 bases and J lost 7, with 11 bases in between. CDR3 in DNA: TGTGCCAGTAGTAGAGGAGTTGGGGAGCAGTACTTC. Protein: CASSRGVGEQYF.

The chain is built from TRBV21-1 and TRBJ1-3; TRBD1 is taken as the D call from the table, unchecked against the DNA. TRBV21-1 is listed as a pseudogene. The CDR3 contains 17 residues. CDR3 nucleotides: TGTGCCAGCAGCGACAACCGGGCCAGGGGAAATAGAAACACCATATATTTT. Translated, it gives CASSDNRARGNRNTIYF.

V is TRBV10-3 and J is TRBJ1-1; 7 bases fit TRBD1. The CDR3 sequence is 13 residues long. Germline assignment: CDR1 ENHRY and CDR2 SYGVKD. J gave up 2 bases and V 10 bases, and 7 bases lay outside the gene matches. The CDR3 region is CATEDRPNTEAFF. DNA of the CDR3: TGTGCCACCGAGGACAGGCCAAACACTGAAGCTTTCTTT.

The chain employs TRBV5-4 and TRBJ1-2; 10 nucleotides agree with TRBD1. The CDR3 has 14 amino acids. Germline values: CDR1 SGHNT, CDR2 YYREEE (reference sequence). The J segment lost 6 bases and the V segment lost 2 bases, leaving 4 bases of the junction unmatched. The CDR3 loop is CASSLRQGANGYTF. CDR3 DNA: TGTGCCAGCAGCTTAAGACAGGGGGCTAATGGCTACACCTTC. The full variable domain, rest sourced from reference TRBV5-4 and TRBJ1-2, is ETGVTQSPTHLIKTRGQQVTLRCSSQSGHNTVSWYQQALGQGPQFIFQYYREEENGRGNFPPRFSGLQFPNYSSELNVNALELDDSALYLCASSLRQGANGYTFGSGTRLTVV.